This T cell receptor beta chain appears in the sequencing data of a study of blood T cell repertoires in COVID-19. For the study at large: Collection of acute and convalescent COVID-19 samples took place in the United States, Italy and Spain. T cells, B-cell-depleted T cells, or PBMCs supplied cDNA or gDNA.

The authors' processing: Amplification with reference gene primers provided the estimates of nucleated cell counts. TCRdb's copy holds only in-frame clones and misses some; the assay was immunoSEQ multiplex PCR. The DNA gave D and trimming, while V, J and clone size come from that table. The sample has approximately 200,000 clones, more than 80% seen once. Looked up from germline, CDR1 is SGHRS and CDR2 is YFSETQ. V was clipped by 0 bases and J by 0 bases, with 10 bases between them. This CDR3 has 16 amino acids. This study enrolled people aged about 18 to 100 from 24 US geographic areas. The sequenced sample was PBMCs or T cells enriched from blood (not recorded which). The TCR sequence derives from a man aged 35-49 years who had recovered from COVID-19. This chain uses TRBV5-1 with TRBJ1-3; D is unresolved. The CDR3 DNA reads as TGCGCCAGCAGCTTGGGTCCAGCGAGCTCTGGAAACACCATATATTTT. Its translation is CASSLGPASSGNTIYF.